Presented here are 17 T cell receptor beta chains from one specimen sequenced in a study of blood T cell repertoires in COVID-19. The data were produced by immunoSEQ multiplex PCR, yet TCRdb's version contains in-frame clones alone and is incomplete. The profile shows fewer than 110,000 clones, approximately 90% of them singletons. Sequencing was carried out using peripheral blood. The receptors come from a man aged 50 to 60 with active or convalescent COVID-19.

The rearrangement uses TRBV10-3 and TRBJ1-2; D is perhaps TRBD1 (5 bases). This CDR3 is built from 18 residues. The V end lost 2 bases, the J end lost 2 bases, and 21 bases lay between the germline ends. Germline CDR1 is ENHRY and CDR2 is SYGVKD. The CDR3 reads CAISEALLVGERNYGYTF. CDR3 DNA sequence: TGTGCCATCAGTGAGGCCCTCCTCGTAGGGGAACGGAACTATGGCTACACCTTC.

V gene TRBV6-5 combines with J gene TRBJ2-2; 8 nucleotides line up with TRBD1. CDR1 and CDR2 from the germline V gene are MNHEY and SVGAGI. This CDR3 comprises 13 residues. V was pared by 11 bases and J by 3 bases, with 5 bases of the junction left unmatched. DNA of the CDR3: TGTGCCGGCCACAGGGGGGACACCGGGGAGCTGTTTTTT. The encoded protein is CAGHRGDTGELFF.

The gene calls are TRBV6-5 and TRBJ1-2, with D perhaps matching TRBD1 (5 bases). Germline V gene sequence: CDR1 MNHEY, CDR2 SVGAGI. The CDR3 has 15 residues. Between the trimmed V and J ends, which lost 0 bases and 7 bases, there was a span of 15 bases. The CDR3 loop is CASSYSPGLLSGYTF. The CDR3, as DNA: TGTGCCAGCAGTTACTCTCCAGGGCTCTTATCTGGCTACACCTTC.

V gene TRBV7-9 combines with J gene TRBJ1-3; TRBD1 matches at 7 bases. This CDR3 spans 17 amino acids. Trimming removed 7 bases from V and 0 bases from J; junction bases left unmatched: 12. Germline-derived CDR1 and CDR2 are SEHNR and FQNEAQ (reference sequence). The CDR3 protein is CASTDTRAGGSGNTIYF. The DNA for the CDR3 is TGTGCCAGCACCGATACCAGGGCAGGGGGCTCTGGAAACACCATATATTTT. Complete variable domain (other parts from reference TRBV7-9 and TRBJ1-3): DTGVSQNPRHKITKRGQNVTFRCDPISEHNRLYWYRQTLGQGPEFLTYFQNEAQLEKSRLLSDRFSAERPKGSFSTLEIQRTEQGDSAMYLCASTDTRAGGSGNTIYFGEGSWLTVV.

The gene calls are TRBV6-5 and TRBJ1-2; 8 positions match TRBD1. CDR1 is MNHEY and CDR2 is SVGAGI in the germline V gene. The V and J ends lost 6 bases and 0 bases, in that order; junction bases with no gene match: 6. The CDR3 covers 15 residues. Here the CDR3 DNA reads TGTGCCAGCAGGCAACCGGGACAGGCTAACTATGGCTACACCTTC. This codes for CASRQPGQANYGYTF.

As DNA, the CDR3 is TGTGCCAGCAGCCCGGGGGTCTCGGAGCAGTACTTC. It codes for CASSPGVSEQYF. The V call is TRBV4-2, the J call TRBJ2-7, with a possible D match to TRBD2 (6 bases). V shed 4 bases and J shed 7 bases, with 11 bases lying between them. The CDR3 runs to 12 residues. The V gene's germline CDR1 is LGHNA and CDR2 YNFKEQ.

The chain is built from TRBV6-2 or TRBV6-3 and TRBJ2-3, with 15 bases identical to TRBD2. Germline CDR1 is MNHEY and CDR2 is SVGEGT. This CDR3 has 16 amino acids. V lost 2 bases, J lost 4 bases, and 1 base stayed unmatched. The CDR3 loop is CASSYGLAGGPDTQYF. The CDR3 coding sequence is TGTGCCAGCAGTTACGGACTAGCGGGGGGGCCAGATACGCAGTATTTT.

The CDR3 DNA is TGTGCCAGTAGTCGACTAGCGGGAATTTACAATGAGCAGTTCTTC. This translates into CASSRLAGIYNEQFF. The chain combines TRBV19 with TRBJ2-1; 11 bases line up with TRBD2. The CDR3 has 15 residues. V lost 5 bases to trimming and J lost 4 bases; unmatched junction nucleotides: 4. In germline, CDR1 is LNHDA, CDR2 SQIVND (reference sequence).

The chain carries TRBV5-4 and TRBJ2-2; TRBD1 agrees at 7 bases. The germline CDR1 and CDR2 sequences are SGHNT and YYREEE (reference sequence). The CDR3 runs 17 residues. V lost 0 bases to trimming and J lost 0 bases; unmatched junction nucleotides: 5. CDR3 nucleotide sequence: TGTGCCAGCAGCTTGGCCTCTGGGACAGCGAACACCGGGGAGCTGTTTTTT. Translating gives CASSLASGTANTGELFF.

This sequence joins TRBV2 and TRBJ1-4, with D uncertain. The CDR3 extends over 14 amino acids. The germline gives CDR1 SNHLY, CDR2 FYNNEI. The ends were cut back, 7 bases at V and 4 bases at J, with 13 bases in the middle. Here the CDR3 reads CASIVGQNNEKLFF. The CDR3 DNA reads TGTGCCAGCATCGTTGGCCAGAATAATGAAAAACTGTTTTTT.

The genes are TRBV28 and TRBJ1-4, with 7 bases aligning to TRBD1. J lost 8 bases, V lost 6 bases, and 12 bases had no gene match. The CDR3 has 15 amino acids. Germline CDR1 and CDR2: MDHEN and SYDVKM. The CDR3 spells CASRIGPGQLEKLFF. The CDR3 DNA follows: TGTGCCAGCAGAATTGGACCGGGACAGCTAGAAAAACTGTTTTTT. Complete variable domain (other parts from reference TRBV28 and TRBJ1-4): DVKVTQSSRYLVKRTGEKVFLECVQDMDHENMFWYRQDPGLGLRLIYFSYDVKMKEKGDIPEGYSVSREKKERFSLILESASTNQTSMYLCASRIGPGQLEKLFFGSGTQLSVL.

J is TRBJ2-1 and V is TRBV11-2; 7 bases align to TRBD1. There are 16 residues in the CDR3. From germline, CDR1 is SGHAT and CDR2 FQNNGV. Germline trimming cut 4 bases from V and 0 bases from J; bases unmatched to any gene: 6. The CDR3 spells CASSSGQRSSYNEQFF. DNA for the CDR3: TGTGCCAGCAGCTCGGGACAGCGGAGCTCCTACAATGAGCAGTTCTTC.

The V gene is TRBV28, the J gene TRBJ2-5, with unresolved D. Germline values: CDR1 MDHEN, CDR2 SYDVKM. V was trimmed by 5 bases and J by 1 base, leaving 11 bases between them. CDR3 length: 14 residues. CDR3 residues: CASSPPLVQETQYF. As DNA, the CDR3 is TGTGCCAGCAGTCCCCCACTGGTCCAAGAGACCCAGTACTTC. Complete variable domain (other parts from reference TRBV28 and TRBJ2-5): DVKVTQSSRYLVKRTGEKVFLECVQDMDHENMFWYRQDPGLGLRLIYFSYDVKMKEKGDIPEGYSVSREKKERFSLILESASTNQTSMYLCASSPPLVQETQYFGPGTRLLVL.

This clone appeared a single time. This rearrangement joins TRBV4-2 to TRBJ2-1; 8 bases are a match to TRBD2. Germline V CDR1 and CDR2: LGHNA, YNFKEQ. This CDR3 contains 16 residues. V lost 0 bases and J lost 10; bases outside the gene matches: 11. The CDR3 loop reads CASSQDGSGNMWEQFF. CDR3 nucleotide sequence: TGTGCCAGCAGCCAAGATGGTAGCGGGAATATGTGGGAGCAGTTCTTC.

The chain uses TRBV7-2 and TRBJ2-1; TRBD1 is a possible D gene (7 bases). The germline V and J ends were trimmed by 5 bases and 8 bases, with 19 bases remaining between them. Germline-derived CDR1 and CDR2 are SGHTA and FQGNSA. This CDR3 is 15 amino acids long. CDR3 loop: CASSRINRGGDEQFF. CDR3 in DNA: TGTGCCAGCAGCCGTATCAACAGGGGAGGCGATGAGCAGTTCTTC. The full variable domain, completed using reference TRBV7-2 and TRBJ2-1, is GAGVSQSPSNKVTEKGKDVELRCDPISGHTALYWYRQSLGQGLEFLIYFQGNSAPDKSGLPSDRFSAERTGGSVSTLTIQRTQQEDSAVYLCASSRINRGGDEQFFGPGTRLTVL.

V is TRBV5-1 and J is TRBJ2-1; weak D call: TRBD1 (6 bases). This CDR3 comprises 15 residues. CDR1 and CDR2 (germline): SGHRS, YFSETQ. With 2 bases removed from V and 4 bases from J, the gap between germline ends came to 13 bases. CDR3 in amino acids: CASSFRKGGYNEQFF. The CDR3, as DNA: TGCGCCAGCAGCTTTCGCAAAGGGGGTTACAATGAGCAGTTCTTC. The whole variable domain, filled in from reference TRBV5-1 and TRBJ2-1, reads KAGVTQTPRYLIKTRGQQVTLSCSPISGHRSVSWYQQTPGQGLQFLFEYFSETQRNKGNFPGRFSGRQFSNSRSEMNVSTLELGDSALYLCASSFRKGGYNEQFFGPGTRLTVL.

The genes are TRBV2 and TRBJ1-1, with no clear D. Trimming removed 8 bases at V and 1 base at J, with 14 bases between. From germline, CDR1 is SNHLY and CDR2 FYNNEI. The length of the CDR3 is 14 residues. CDR3 coding DNA: TGTGCCAGCCGGTCAGGAGGAGGGAACACTGAAGCTTTCTTT. Translated: CASRSGGGNTEAFF. Drawing the rest from reference TRBV2 and TRBJ1-1, the complete variable domain is EPEVTQTPSHQVTQMGQEVILRCVPISNHLYFYWYRQILGQKVEFLVSFYNNEISEKSEIFDDQFSVERPDGSNFTLKIRSTKLEDSAMYFCASRSGGGNTEAFFGQGTRLTVV.